These 26 T cell receptor beta chains originate from one sample sequenced in a study of coeliac disease. The method was immunoSEQ multiplex PCR; TCRdb's version includes in-frame clones alone and lacks a portion of them. The sample consists of under 9,500 clones, 45% to 60% of them appearing once. Input material: intraepithelial lymphocytes from the gut. Receptor source: a woman aged 55-69 years with celiac disease.

The CDR3 DNA follows: TGTGCCAGCAGTTCGGGACTAGCGGTGGATGAGCAGTTCTTC. Amino acids: CASSSGLAVDEQFF. V usage is TRBV27 and J usage is TRBJ2-1; the match to TRBD2 covers 11 bases. The CDR3 is 14 residues long. Germline V gene sequence: CDR1 MNHEY, CDR2 SMNVEV (reference sequence). Trimming took 4 bases from V and 8 from J; bases not matched to a gene: 4.

This clone showed up just a few times. The chain combines TRBV15 with TRBJ2-6, with TRBD2 as a possible D gene (5 bases). The V end was cut by 1 base, the J end by 1 base, with 5 bases between. This CDR3 comprises 15 residues. Germline loops: CDR1 LNHNV, CDR2 YYDKDF (reference sequence). The CDR3: CATSRAGSGANVLTF. In DNA, the CDR3 is TGTGCCACCAGCAGAGCGGGGTCTGGGGCCAACGTCCTGACTTTC.

The rearrangement joins TRBV27 to TRBJ2-5, with no clear D. CDR3 length: 13 amino acids. The V gene lost 2 bases and the J gene lost 3 bases, with 7 bases spanning the gap. Germline V gene data show CDR1 as MNHEY and CDR2 as SMNVEV (reference sequence). The DNA of the CDR3 is TGTGCCAGCAGTTTAGAACAAAAAGAGACCCAGTACTTC. Its translation: CASSLEQKETQYF.

The chain couples TRBV7-2 to TRBJ1-2, with TRBD1 identical over 9 bases. Trimming cost V 4 bases and J 4 bases; bases outside gene matches: 7. This CDR3 region has 15 residues. The germline gives CDR1 SGHTA, CDR2 FQGNSA. The CDR3 sequence is CASSSRTGDGYGYTF. As DNA, the CDR3 is TGTGCCAGCAGCTCACGGACAGGGGATGGCTATGGCTACACCTTC. The complete variable domain, with remaining parts taken from reference TRBV7-2 and TRBJ1-2, reads GAGVSQSPSNKVTEKGKDVELRCDPISGHTALYWYRQSLGQGLEFLIYFQGNSAPDKSGLPSDRFSAERTGGSVSTLTIQRTQQEDSAVYLCASSSRTGDGYGYTFGSGTRLTVV.

This clone was counted a few times. Written as DNA, the CDR3 is TGTGCCGTATCGCGGGGGGCAATCGGGGAGCTGTTTTTT. It translates to CAVSRGAIGELFF. V and J are TRBV6-5 and TRBJ2-2; 8 bases line up with TRBD2. The CDR3 totals 13 residues. Germline V gene lookup returns CDR1 MNHEY and CDR2 SVGAGI. The ends lost 11 bases at V and 7 bases at J; junction bases unmatched: 9.

The chain has TRBV28 and TRBJ2-7; a weak D match, TRBD2 (5 bases). This CDR3 has 15 amino acids. V shed 3 bases and J shed 2 bases, with 14 bases lying between them. Germline V gene lookup returns CDR1 MDHEN and CDR2 SYDVKM. DNA for the CDR3: TGTGCCAGCAGTTTCCGGGGAAGAACTCCCTACGAGCAGTACTTC. Amino acid sequence: CASSFRGRTPYEQYF.

This sequence joins TRBV5-1 and TRBJ2-7, with 16 bases that match TRBD2. This CDR3 comprises 17 residues. V was clipped by 3 bases and J by 0 bases; unmatched bases: 3. Germline lookup yields CDR1 SGHRS and CDR2 YFSETQ. CDR3 sequence (DNA): TGCGCCAGCAGCTGGGGACTAGCGGGGGGGAGCTCCTACGAGCAGTACTTC. It is translated as CASSWGLAGGSSYEQYF.

This clone was detected once. Other DNA sequences in this specimen translate into the identical CDR3. This chain joins TRBV5-1 and TRBJ1-5; D unresolved. V was pared by 1 base and J by 7 bases, with 6 bases between. CDR3 size: 12 residues. Looked up from germline, CDR1 is SGHRS and CDR2 is YFSETQ. This chain's CDR3 is CASSLSGQPQHF. DNA for the CDR3: TGCGCCAGCAGCTTGAGCGGCCAGCCCCAGCATTTT.

The V call is TRBV7-6, the J call TRBJ2-7, with 10 bases fitting TRBD2. V lost 4 bases, J lost 5 bases, and 8 bases stayed unmatched. CDR3 length: 15 amino acids. The V gene's germline CDR1 is SGHVS and CDR2 FNYEAQ. The CDR3 DNA follows: TGTGCCAGCAGCTGGGCCCTAGCGGGGGCGGACGAGCAGTACTTC. It codes for CASSWALAGADEQYF.

This clone showed up just a few times. This chain joins TRBV2 and TRBJ1-5, with D hard to call. Germline V gene sequence: CDR1 SNHLY, CDR2 FYNNEI. The germline V and J ends were trimmed by 4 bases and 4 bases, with 11 bases remaining between them. The CDR3 totals 14 residues. CDR3 DNA: TGTGCCAGCAGTGGAGAAGAGTGGAATCAGCCCCAGCATTTT. This translates into CASSGEEWNQPQHF. The full variable domain, in which reference TRBV2 and TRBJ1-5 provide the parts outside the CDR3, is EPEVTQTPSHQVTQMGQEVILRCVPISNHLYFYWYRQILGQKVEFLVSFYNNEISEKSEIFDDQFSVERPDGSNFTLKIRSTKLEDSAMYFCASSGEEWNQPQHFGDGTRLSIL.

The genes are TRBV7-2 and TRBJ1-4; D gene uncertain. V was cut by 1 base and J by 5 bases, with 8 bases left in between. The CDR3 is made up of 14 amino acids. CDR1 is SGHTA, CDR2 FQGNSA, per germline. The CDR3 reads CASSLVTRNEKLFF. Here the CDR3 DNA reads TGTGCCAGCAGCTTAGTTACTCGAAATGAAAAACTGTTTTTT.

The rearrangement uses TRBV4-1 and TRBJ1-1, with D maybe TRBD1 (6 bases). V gave up 3 bases and J gave up 3 bases, with 14 bases separating them. The CDR3 is 15 residues long. Germline assignment: CDR1 MGHRA and CDR2 YSYEKL. CDR3 DNA: TGCGCCAGCAGCCACCGCCGGGGGGGCTACACTGAAGCTTTCTTT. It translates to CASSHRRGGYTEAFF.

The chain uses TRBV4-1 and TRBJ2-7, with D perhaps TRBD1 (6 bases). Trimming shortened V by 5 bases and J by 5 bases, and 16 bases separated the two germline ends. The germline V gene encodes CDR1 MGHRA and CDR2 YSYEKL. The length of the CDR3 is 14 residues. The chain's CDR3 is CASSEPHRDHEQYF. CDR3 in DNA: TGCGCCAGCAGCGAACCCCACAGGGACCACGAGCAGTACTTC.

The chain joins TRBV27 to TRBJ2-1; 11 nucleotides agree with TRBD2. This CDR3 has 14 residues. Germline trimming cut 7 bases from V and 6 bases from J; bases unmatched to any gene: 5. CDR1 and CDR2 (germline): MNHEY, SMNVEV (reference sequence). CDR3 protein: CASNPGLAANEQFF. DNA of the CDR3: TGTGCCAGCAATCCGGGACTAGCGGCCAATGAGCAGTTCTTC.

On this clone itself: Other DNA sequences from this sample encode an identical CDR3 as well. The chain recombines TRBV11-2 with TRBJ2-5; TRBD2 matches 8 bases. V trimming: 5 bases; J trimming: 5 bases; junction bases outside the gene matches: 10. CDR1 SGHAT and CDR2 FQNNGV come from the germline V gene. CDR3 length equals 15 residues. Here the CDR3 reads CASSPSTGGGETQYF. Written as DNA, the CDR3 is TGTGCCAGCAGCCCGTCGACCGGGGGGGGCGAGACCCAGTACTTC. The full variable domain, completed using reference TRBV11-2 and TRBJ2-5, is EAGVAQSPRYKIIEKRQSVAFWCNPISGHATLYWYQQILGQGPKLLIQFQNNGVVDDSQLPKDRFSAERLKGVDSTLKIQPAKLEDSAVYLCASSPSTGGGETQYFGPGTRLLVL.

This clone turned up a few times. The gene calls are TRBV19 and TRBJ2-1; 9 nucleotides match TRBD2. Unmatched junction bases numbered 6, after V lost 7 bases and J lost 5 bases. Germline lookup yields CDR1 LNHDA and CDR2 SQIVND (reference sequence). CDR3 length equals 14 residues. The CDR3 nucleotides read TGTGCCAGTAAACTGCGGGGGGGAAACAATGAGCAGTTCTTC. Its translation is CASKLRGGNNEQFF.

The V gene is TRBV28, the J gene TRBJ1-1; D might be TRBD1 (5 bases). Trimming shortened V by 4 bases and J by 5 bases, and 11 bases separated the two germline ends. The V gene's germline CDR1 is MDHEN and CDR2 SYDVKM. The CDR3 length is 13 residues. CDR3 sequence (DNA): TGTGCCAGCAGTTGGGGGGACGCGACTGAAGCTTTCTTT. Its translation is CASSWGDATEAFF.

The chain joins TRBV28 to TRBJ2-7; TRBD2 matches 7 bases. V was clipped by 4 bases and J by 4 bases; unmatched bases: 4. Germline loops: CDR1 MDHEN, CDR2 SYDVKM. The CDR3 has 13 residues. The CDR3 region has the DNA TGTGCCAGCAGTTCGGGACTAATTTACGAGCAGTACTTC. This translates into CASSSGLIYEQYF.

V and J are TRBV4-2 and TRBJ2-5; D is ambiguous. The tail of the sequence fits TRBJ2-7 better, so the J call may be wrong. Germline V gene data show CDR1 as LGHNA and CDR2 as YNFKEQ. The CDR3 is 13 residues long. CDR3 region: CASSQDPEREQYF. In DNA, the CDR3 is TGTGCCAGCAGCCAAGATCCGGAGCGCGAGCAGTACTTC.

The CDR3 DNA sequence: TGTGCCAGTAGTATTGGGACAGGGGGTAGGCAGCCCCAGCATTTT. Translating it yields CASSIGTGGRQPQHF. The rearrangement links TRBV19 to TRBJ1-5, with 11 positions matching TRBD1. V lost 3 bases to trimming and J lost 7 bases; unmatched junction nucleotides: 5. Germline lookup yields CDR1 LNHDA and CDR2 SQIVND (reference sequence). CDR3 length: 15 residues. The whole variable domain, remainder taken from reference TRBV19 and TRBJ1-5, is DGGITQSPKYLFRKEGQNVTLSCEQNLNHDAMYWYRQDPGQGLRLIYYSQIVNDFQKGDIAEGYSVSREKKESFPLTVTSAQKNPTAFYLCASSIGTGGRQPQHFGDGTRLSIL.

This clone was detected a few times. The chain has TRBV5-4 and TRBJ1-2; D perhaps matches TRBD1 (6 bases). Per germline, CDR1 SGHNT and CDR2 YYREEE (reference sequence). This CDR3 comprises 15 residues. Trimming cost V 2 bases and J 7 bases, with 18 bases left between them. The CDR3 DNA sequence: TGTGCCAGCAGCTTCGGTGGCGGGGGGCAGAGTGGCTACACCTTC. This codes for CASSFGGGGQSGYTF.

This sequence joins TRBV6-5 and TRBJ2-2; TRBD1 might be the D (5 bases). V was trimmed by 9 bases and J by 6 bases, leaving 11 bases between them. The CDR3 runs 12 residues. Germline lookup yields CDR1 MNHEY and CDR2 SVGAGI. This CDR3 reads CASEAGSGELFF. CDR3 sequence (DNA): TGTGCCAGTGAGGCAGGGTCCGGGGAGCTGTTTTTT.

This clone was seen only a few times. This chain uses TRBV11-2 with TRBJ2-7, with TRBD2 identical over 7 bases. J lost 3 bases, V lost 1 base, and 6 bases had no gene match. From germline, CDR1 is SGHAT and CDR2 FQNNGV. The CDR3 sequence is 15 residues long. This chain's CDR3 is CASSLVASGFYEQYF. In DNA, the CDR3 is TGTGCCAGCAGCTTAGTGGCTAGCGGCTTCTACGAGCAGTACTTC.

CDR3 in DNA: TGTGCCAGCAGTGGGTGGGGACAGGCCGCCTACGAGCAGTACTTC. Amino acids: CASSGWGQAAYEQYF. The chain recombines TRBV25-1 with TRBJ2-7; the match to TRBD1 covers 8 bases. The V gene end was trimmed by 4 bases and the J gene end by 2 bases; junction bases not matched to a gene: 7. Per the germline V gene, CDR1 is MGHDK and CDR2 is SYGVNS. The CDR3 runs to 15 residues.

This chain links TRBV5-1 with TRBJ1-3, with D maybe TRBD1 (5 bases). Trimming removed 4 bases at V and 4 bases at J, with 18 bases between. The length of the CDR3 is 16 residues. From germline, CDR1 is SGHRS and CDR2 YFSETQ. This CDR3 reads CASSPRPGTVGNTIYF. CDR3 nucleotide sequence: TGCGCCAGCAGCCCTAGACCCGGGACTGTCGGAAACACCATATATTTT.

The V call is TRBV10-2, the J call TRBJ1-2; D perhaps matches TRBD1 (5 bases). There are 12 residues in the CDR3. The germline V gene has CDR1 WSHSY and CDR2 SAAADI. The V gene lost 10 bases and the J gene lost 6 bases, with 15 bases spanning the gap. CDR3 DNA sequence: TGCGCCACCACTATGGGGGGTCATGGCTACACCTTC. Translating it yields CATTMGGHGYTF.